The text below deals with one TCR beta chain. V lost 0 bases, J lost 7 bases, and 5 bases stayed unmatched. This CDR3 is 15 amino acids long. Germline loops: CDR1 SGDLS, CDR2 YYNGEE. Libraries were prepared by immunoSEQ multiplex PCR; TCRdb keeps only in-frame clonotypes and omits some of them. This sample carries around 240,000 clones, more than 75% of them seen once, and the ten largest clones take around 0.97%. This record belongs to a study of blood T cell repertoires in COVID-19. This clonotype originated in a middle-aged man with acute or convalescent COVID-19. The J gene is TRBJ2-1, the V gene TRBV9; 9 nucleotides align to TRBD2. The sequenced sample was peripheral blood. The CDR3 coding sequence is TGTGCCAGCAGCGTAGTCAGCGGGGGGAGTAATGAGCAGTTCTTC. Amino acid sequence: CASSVVSGGSNEQFF.